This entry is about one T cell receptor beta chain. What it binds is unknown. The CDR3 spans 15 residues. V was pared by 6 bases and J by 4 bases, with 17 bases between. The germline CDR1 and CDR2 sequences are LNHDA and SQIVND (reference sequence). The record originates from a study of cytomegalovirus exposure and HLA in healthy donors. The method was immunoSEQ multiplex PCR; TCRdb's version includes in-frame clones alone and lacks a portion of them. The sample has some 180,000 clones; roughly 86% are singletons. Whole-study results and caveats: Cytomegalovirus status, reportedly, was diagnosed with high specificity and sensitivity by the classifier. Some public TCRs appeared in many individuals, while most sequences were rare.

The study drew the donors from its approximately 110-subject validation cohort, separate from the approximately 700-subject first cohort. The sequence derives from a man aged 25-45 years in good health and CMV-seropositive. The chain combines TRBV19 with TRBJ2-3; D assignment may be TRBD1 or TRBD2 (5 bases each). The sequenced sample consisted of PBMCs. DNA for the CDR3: TGTGCCAGTAGCACCCAGCGGCAGGGACCAGATACGCAGTATTTT. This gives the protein CASSTQRQGPDTQYF.